The 15 T cell receptor beta chains given below trace back to one sample, sequenced in a study of T cell responses to AZD1222 COVID-19 vaccine. Only in-frame clones appear in the TCRdb table, and some are missing; sequencing was by immunoSEQ multiplex PCR. The table lists about 59,000 clones, 85% to 90% of them singletons. Sample: peripheral blood, taken 28 days after the second AZD1222 dose. The receptor source for this set is an adult who received the AZD1222 COVID-19 vaccine.

This sequence joins TRBV7-6 and TRBJ2-1, with D possibly TRBD2 on 6 matching bases. Germline V gene data show CDR1 as SGHVS and CDR2 as FNYEAQ. The CDR3 loop spans 16 amino acids. V was cut by 5 bases and J by 10 bases, with 24 bases left in between. The DNA of the CDR3 is TGTGCCAGCAGCAAACGCACCCCGTCGGGAGCCCACGAGCAGTTCTTC. This codes for CASSKRTPSGAHEQFF.

The chain is built from TRBV3-1 (or the pseudogene TRBV3-2) and TRBJ1-1; 7 bases line up with TRBD1. Unmatched junction bases numbered 7, after V lost 7 bases and J lost 2 bases. CDR1 LGHDT and CDR2 YNNKEL come from the germline V gene (reference sequence). There are 14 residues in the CDR3. The CDR3 here is CASTRQGGNTEAFF. The DNA for the CDR3 is TGTGCCAGCACCAGACAGGGTGGAAACACTGAAGCTTTCTTT.

V is TRBV6-5 and J is TRBJ1-2, with D unresolved. Germline V gene sequence: CDR1 MNHEY, CDR2 SVGAGI. The CDR3 sequence is 13 residues long. V was trimmed by 6 bases and J by 0 bases, leaving 8 bases between them. The CDR3 nucleotides read TGTGCCAGCAGGTTCGCCACTAACTATGGCTACACCTTC. It is translated as CASRFATNYGYTF.

On this clone itself: The same CDR3 arises from other DNA sequences in this sample as well. The J gene is TRBJ1-5, the V gene TRBV3-1 (or the pseudogene TRBV3-2); D ambiguous. Trimming stripped 1 base from V and 1 base from J, with 5 bases between. The CDR3 spans 14 residues. Germline CDR1 LGHDT, CDR2 YNNKEL (reference sequence). CDR3 residues: CASSQGGSNQPQHF. CDR3 nucleotide sequence: TGTGCCAGCAGCCAAGGAGGGAGCAATCAGCCCCAGCATTTT.

The V gene is TRBV29-1, the J gene TRBJ2-2, with D possibly matching TRBD1 (6 bases). Trimming stripped 6 bases from V and 3 bases from J, with 8 bases between. This CDR3 has 12 residues. Germline values: CDR1 SQVTM, CDR2 ANQGSEA. CDR3 residues: CSVYRDTGELFF. The CDR3 coding sequence is TGCAGCGTCTACAGGGACACCGGGGAGCTGTTTTTT.

The chain has TRBV5-1 and TRBJ2-2; 7 bases agree with TRBD2. The CDR3 length is 15 residues. The germline gives CDR1 SGHRS, CDR2 YFSETQ. The V gene end was trimmed by 5 bases and the J gene end by 5 bases; junction bases not matched to a gene: 9. This CDR3 is CASSWTRGTTGELFF. CDR3 sequence (DNA): TGCGCCAGCAGTTGGACTAGGGGCACGACCGGGGAGCTGTTTTTT.

J is TRBJ2-7 and V is TRBV7-2, with TRBD1 identical over 10 bases. Germline V gives CDR1 SGHTA, CDR2 FQGNSA. This CDR3 region has 14 residues. Losses at the gene ends were 4 bases for V and 5 bases for J; bases not matched to a gene: 5. The CDR3 sequence is CASSSLGTGDEQYF. The CDR3 DNA sequence: TGTGCCAGCAGCTCCCTAGGGACAGGGGACGAGCAGTACTTC.

The V call is TRBV30, the J call TRBJ1-6; D unclear. The CDR3 runs to 14 residues. The V gene lost 0 bases and the J gene lost 4 bases, with 7 bases spanning the gap. Per the germline V gene, CDR1 is GTSNPN and CDR2 is SVGIG (reference sequence). The CDR3 protein is CAWSVMGYNSPLHF. The CDR3 bases are TGTGCCTGGAGTGTAATGGGTTATAATTCACCCCTCCACTTT.

This chain links TRBV7-9 with TRBJ2-7; 8 bases map to TRBD1. V shed 5 bases, J shed 2 bases, and the junction held 11 bases outside the gene matches. Per the germline V gene, CDR1 is SEHNR and CDR2 is FQNEAQ (reference sequence). There are 16 residues in the CDR3. The CDR3 bases are TGTGCCAGCAGCCTCGTTGGGCAGGGGGCACCCTACGAGCAGTACTTC. This gives the protein CASSLVGQGAPYEQYF.

This clone appeared once. The rearrangement joins TRBV2 to TRBJ1-6; D is possibly TRBD1 (6 bases). The V and J ends lost 4 bases and 12 bases respectively, with 13 bases between them. CDR1 is SNHLY and CDR2 is FYNNEI in the germline V gene. The CDR3 is 13 residues long. CDR3 loop: CASSVNRDEPLHF. The CDR3 DNA is TGTGCCAGCAGTGTCAACAGGGATGAACCCCTCCACTTT.

The chain is built from TRBV5-8 and TRBJ1-6, with D hard to call. The length of the CDR3 is 15 residues. Germline V gene data show CDR1 as SGHTS and CDR2 as YDEGEE. Trimming removed 1 base from V and 10 bases from J, with 15 bases in between. This CDR3 is CASSLSGTSRSPLHF. DNA for the CDR3: TGTGCCAGCAGCTTGTCAGGCACCAGCAGGTCACCCCTCCACTTT.

The chain has TRBV18 and TRBJ1-2, with 8 bases aligning to TRBD1. The V and J ends lost 2 bases and 5 bases, in that order; junction bases with no gene match: 10. The germline CDR1 and CDR2 sequences are KGHSH and LQKENI. CDR3 size: 16 residues. The CDR3 reads CASSPIGQGARYGYTF. CDR3 DNA sequence: TGTGCCAGCTCACCAATAGGCCAGGGGGCGCGGTATGGCTACACCTTC.

The rearrangement uses TRBV9 and TRBJ1-4; D gene ambiguous. Trimming pared 0 bases from V and 3 bases from J, leaving 6 bases between. Germline lookup yields CDR1 SGDLS and CDR2 YYNGEE. The CDR3 has 14 residues. In nucleotides, the CDR3 is TGTGCCAGCAGCGTAGGGAACGCTAATGAAAAACTGTTTTTT. It encodes CASSVGNANEKLFF.

V is TRBV10-1 and J is TRBJ2-3; 12 bases align to TRBD2. From germline, CDR1 is WNHNN and CDR2 SYGVQD (reference sequence). Losses at the gene ends were 4 bases for V and 5 bases for J; bases not matched to a gene: 10. This CDR3 comprises 17 residues. CDR3 nucleotide sequence: TGCGCCAGCAGTGCACGGACTAGCGGGAAAGGAATAGATACGCAGTATTTT. Amino acids: CASSARTSGKGIDTQYF.

V and J are TRBV6-2 or TRBV6-3 and TRBJ2-3, with 13 bases aligning to TRBD2. V lost 2 bases and J lost 6; bases outside the gene matches: 5. Germline CDR1 is MNHEY and CDR2 is SVGEGT. The CDR3 length is 16 residues. The CDR3 coding sequence is TGTGCCAGCAGTTACCCGACTAGCGGGAGGTCGGATACGCAGTATTTT. This sequence encodes CASSYPTSGRSDTQYF.